Listed below are T cell receptor beta chains from one sample, sequenced in a study of cytomegalovirus exposure and HLA in healthy donors. Sequenced by immunoSEQ multiplex PCR; TCRdb stores in-frame clones only, minus some. The data contain about 160,000 clones, 87% of them singletons. The sequencing sample was made of PBMCs. Receptors were obtained from a woman aged 25 to 39 in good health and CMV-seronegative. Each CDR3 is given with its conserved first and last residue. D genes are given only for firm matches. Part of the rows lack a size; the others show once, few, many or a class for expanded clones.

clone size,D gene,V gene,J gene,CDR3 protein,CDR3 DNA
-,-,TRBV7-9,TRBJ2-7,CASSLFQGLSEQYF,TGTGCCAGCAGCTTATTCCAGGGGCTATCCGAGCAGTACTTC
-,TRBD2,TRBV10-3,TRBJ2-1,CAISPGLAGVTKEKSSYNEQFF,TGTGCCATCAGCCCCGGACTAGCGGGAGTGACGAAGGAGAAGAGCTCCTACAATGAGCAGTTCTTC
-,TRBD2,TRBV5-1,TRBJ2-1,CASSTGGASYNEQFF,TGCGCCAGCAGCACCGGGGGGGCCTCTTACAATGAGCAGTTCTTC
-,-,TRBV6-5,TRBJ2-1,CASRRGQSGQFF,TGTGCCAGCAGAAGGGGACAATCGGGGCAGTTCTTC
-,-,TRBV15,TRBJ2-7,CATSRGGDSTYEQYF,TGTGCCACCAGCAGAGGAGGGGACTCGACCTACGAGCAGTACTTC
-,TRBD2,TRBV9,TRBJ2-3,CASSRLGGTSGSTDTQYF,TGTGCCAGCTCACGGCTAGGCGGGACTAGCGGGTCCACAGATACGCAGTATTTT
-,TRBD2,TRBV27,TRBJ2-7,CASSLFPSGTYEQYF,TGTGCCAGCAGTTTATTTCCTAGCGGGACTTACGAGCAGTACTTC
-,-,TRBV7-6,TRBJ1-4,CASSLASGGQEKLFF,TGCGCCAGCAGCTTAGCGTCCGGGGGGCAGGAGAAACTGTTTTTT
-,-,TRBV19,TRBJ2-7,CASSILNEQYF,TGTGCCAGTAGTATACTAAACGAGCAGTACTTC
once,-,TRBV5-1,TRBJ1-1,CASSLLDRRNTEAFF,TGCGCCAGCAGCTTGTTAGACAGGCGCAACACTGAAGCTTTCTTT
-,-,TRBV2,TRBJ2-1,CASSTDSYNEQFF,TGTGCCAGCAGCACCGACAGCTACAATGAGCAGTTCTTC
-,-,TRBV25-1,TRBJ2-1,CASSEGAPYNEQFF,TGTGCCAGCAGTGAGGGGGCCCCTTACAATGAGCAGTTCTTC
-,TRBD1,TRBV7-2,TRBJ1-1,CASSPWGQENTEAFF,TGTGCCAGCAGCCCCTGGGGACAGGAGAACACTGAAGCTTTCTTT
-,-,TRBV7-9,TRBJ1-1,CASSSEVEAFF,TGTGCCAGCAGTAGCGAGGTTGAAGCTTTCTTT
-,TRBD1,TRBV27,TRBJ1-1,CASSLGTANTEAFF,TGTGCCAGCAGTTTAGGGACAGCGAACACTGAAGCTTTCTTT
-,-,TRBV9,TRBJ1-1,CASDGGVMNTEAFF,TGTGCCAGCGACGGAGGGGTCATGAACACTGAAGCTTTCTTT
-,-,TRBV6-1,TRBJ1-2,CASTSGRDYGYTF,TGTGCCAGCACGTCAGGGAGGGACTATGGCTACACCTTC
-,TRBD2,TRBV27,TRBJ2-2,CASGSSGRGTGELFF,TGTGCCAGCGGCTCTAGCGGGAGGGGCACCGGGGAGCTGTTTTTT
once,-,TRBV28,TRBJ1-4,CASSLWRGNEKLFF,TGTGCCAGCAGTTTATGGAGGGGGAATGAAAAACTGTTTTTT
-,TRBD2,TRBV27,TRBJ2-7,CASSLSTSLSYEQYF,TGTGCCAGCAGTTTATCGACTAGCCTCTCTTACGAGCAGTACTTC
once,TRBD1,TRBV5-1,TRBJ2-5,CASSLGQGQQETQYF,TGCGCCAGCAGCCTAGGACAGGGTCAACAAGAGACCCAGTACTTC
-,-,TRBV19,TRBJ1-1,CASSPGGTNTEAFF,TGTGCCAGTAGCCCCGGGGGGACGAACACTGAAGCTTTCTTT
-,TRBD2,TRBV29-1,TRBJ2-7,CSVGEGLAGISLSYEQYF,TGCAGCGTTGGGGAGGGACTAGCGGGGATCTCCCTCTCCTACGAGCAGTACTTC
-,-,TRBV19,TRBJ2-7,CASSIAQGDYEQYF,TGTGCCAGTAGTATAGCACAGGGTGATTACGAGCAGTACTTC
-,-,TRBV18,TRBJ1-6,CASSPSEGGNSPLHF,TGTGCCAGCTCACCAAGTGAGGGGGGGAATTCACCCCTCCACTTT
-,TRBD2,TRBV27,TRBJ2-7,CASSVTSGGAQQYF,TGTGCCAGCAGTGTCACTAGCGGGGGGGCGCAACAGTACTTC
-,-,TRBV7-2,TRBJ2-1,CASSLGETGLGRNEQFF,TGTGCCAGCAGCTTAGGTGAGACCGGGTTGGGGAGGAATGAGCAGTTCTTC
-,-,TRBV7-6,TRBJ2-3,CASSVQGRSLGTDTQYF,TGTGCCAGCAGTGTACAGGGGAGGAGTTTGGGCACAGATACGCAGTATTTT
once,-,TRBV29-1,TRBJ2-3,CSVWRGGHPTDTQYF,TGCAGCGTTTGGCGGGGTGGCCACCCCACAGATACGCAGTATTTT
-,TRBD1,TRBV27,TRBJ1-2,CASRGQGWNGYTF,TGTGCCAGCCGGGGACAGGGGTGGAATGGCTACACCTTC
-,-,TRBV5-4,TRBJ2-5,CASSLTGRETQYF,TGTGCCAGCAGCTTGACAGGGCGGGAGACCCAGTACTTC
-,TRBD1,TRBV19,TRBJ1-1,CASSIDPPNRGTSFF,TGTGCCAGTAGTATAGATCCGCCCAACAGGGGGACATCTTTCTTT
-,TRBD2,TRBV5-1,TRBJ2-3,CASSLQRESPWDTQYF,TGCGCCAGCAGCTTGCAGCGGGAGAGCCCCTGGGATACGCAGTATTTT
-,-,TRBV4-1,TRBJ2-5,CASSRAFKETQYF,TGCGCCAGCAGCCGGGCCTTTAAAGAGACCCAGTACTTC
-,-,TRBV11-3,TRBJ2-6,CASSSGYSVGANVLTF,TGTGCCAGCAGCTCAGGGTACAGCGTTGGGGCCAACGTCCTGACTTTC
-,-,TRBV5-6,TRBJ2-3,CASSARFRGRTDTQYF,TGTGCCAGCAGCGCGCGGTTCAGGGGACGCACAGATACGCAGTATTTT
-,TRBD2,TRBV4-1,TRBJ2-3,CASSQGWEAGSTDTQYF,TGCGCCAGCAGCCAAGGATGGGAAGCGGGGTCCACAGATACGCAGTATTTT
-,-,TRBV30,TRBJ1-4,CACPGRQRGKLFF,TGTGCCTGCCCGGGTCGTCAAAGGGGAAAACTGTTTTTT
-,TRBD1,TRBV2,TRBJ2-7,CASSPDRANEQYF,TGTGCCAGCAGTCCAGACAGGGCCAACGAGCAGTACTTC
-,-,TRBV7-6,TRBJ2-2,CASSLMATGNTGELFF,TGTGCCAGCAGCTTAATGGCCACAGGGAACACCGGGGAGCTGTTTTTT
once,-,TRBV18,TRBJ1-5,CASSGDTRNQPQHF,TGTGCCAGCTCAGGGGACACTCGGAATCAGCCCCAGCATTTT
-,-,TRBV19,TRBJ1-5,CASSSVGAQPQHF,TGTGCCAGTAGTAGTGTAGGGGCTCAGCCCCAGCATTTT
-,TRBD1,TRBV30,TRBJ1-6,CAWTIDRGTPYNSPLHF,TGTGCCTGGACGATCGACAGGGGAACGCCCTATAATTCACCCCTCCACTTT
-,TRBD2,TRBV9,TRBJ2-1,CASSKSGRTYNEQFF,TGTGCCAGCAGCAAGAGCGGGAGGACCTACAATGAGCAGTTCTTC
-,-,TRBV11-2,TRBJ2-5,CASSLGGVGEGVRETQYF,TGTGCCAGCAGCTTAGGGGGGGTTGGAGAAGGGGTTAGAGAGACCCAGTACTTC
-,-,TRBV6-5,TRBJ2-1,CASSYRGGDNEQFF,TGTGCCAGCAGTTATAGGGGTGGAGACAATGAGCAGTTCTTC
-,-,TRBV6-5,TRBJ1-4,CASGEAHGEKLFF,TGTGCCAGCGGTGAGGCCCATGGTGAAAAACTGTTTTTT
-,-,TRBV21-1,TRBJ2-5,CASSNAGVAGGRETQYF,TGTGCCAGCAGCAACGCGGGAGTAGCGGGAGGTCGGGAGACCCAGTACTTC
once,-,TRBV27,TRBJ1-4,CASSSRTPDFGANEKLFF,TGTGCCAGCAGTTCTCGGACACCGGATTTCGGTGCTAATGAAAAACTGTTTTTT
-,TRBD2,TRBV6-5,TRBJ2-1,CASMSLAGYNEQFF,TGTGCCAGCATGTCGCTAGCGGGTTACAATGAGCAGTTCTTC
-,-,TRBV7-6,TRBJ2-1,CASSLESRDGVFGYNEQFF,TGTGCCAGCAGCTTAGAGTCCAGGGATGGAGTATTTGGATACAATGAGCAGTTCTTC
-,-,TRBV19,TRBJ2-7,CASSISRSSYEQYF,TGTGCCAGTAGTATATCGCGATCCTCCTACGAGCAGTACTTC
few,TRBD2,TRBV7-9,TRBJ2-2,CASSPRTSGATGELFF,TGTGCCAGCAGCCCGAGGACTAGCGGGGCCACCGGGGAGCTGTTTTTT
-,-,TRBV19,TRBJ2-3,CASSIIRGDTQYF,TGTGCCAGTAGTATAATCAGGGGAGATACGCAGTATTTT
-,-,TRBV27,TRBJ1-1,CASSLGTEAFF,TGTGCCAGCAGTTTAGGCACAGAAGCTTTCTTT
-,-,TRBV15,TRBJ1-3,CATSRERGSGNTIYF,TGTGCCACCAGCAGGGAAAGGGGGTCTGGAAACACCATATATTTT
-,-,TRBV18,TRBJ1-6,CASSPQGHRSSYNSPLHF,TGTGCCAGCTCACCACAGGGACACAGGAGCTCCTATAATTCACCCCTCCACTTT
once,TRBD2,TRBV4-1,TRBJ2-3,CASSQDGAGGVYTQYF,TGCGCCAGCAGCCAAGACGGAGCGGGGGGCGTGTATACGCAGTATTTT
-,TRBD1,TRBV28,TRBJ1-2,CASRPRTGLGYTF,TGTGCCAGCAGACCGAGGACAGGGTTAGGCTACACCTTC